The 21 T cell receptor beta chains below all came from one sample that was sequenced in a study of control samples from healthy donors and cancer patients. The data were produced by immunoSEQ multiplex PCR, yet TCRdb's version contains in-frame clones alone and is incomplete. The sample includes around 110,000 clones, 80% to 90% of them seen just once. Sequencing was done on a sample of PBMCs. Receptor source: a woman aged 50 to 60 with colorectal cancer.

This sequence joins TRBV27 and TRBJ2-3; 10 positions match TRBD1. The CDR3 runs 15 residues. The V and J ends lost 3 bases and 6 bases, in that order; junction bases with no gene match: 6. The germline V gene has CDR1 MNHEY and CDR2 SMNVEV (reference sequence). This CDR3 is CASSLGTGVGDTQYF. The CDR3 bases are TGTGCCAGCAGTTTGGGGACAGGGGTTGGGGATACGCAGTATTTT.

A single count supports this clone. The chain couples TRBV6-2 or TRBV6-3 to TRBJ2-7, with D possibly being TRBD2 (7 bases). From germline, CDR1 is MNHEY and CDR2 SVGEGT. The V and J ends lost 2 bases and 3 bases respectively, with 20 bases between them. There are 17 residues in the CDR3. The CDR3: CASSYGGSGTNYYEQYF. CDR3 in DNA: TGTGCCAGCAGTTACGGGGGCAGCGGGACCAATTACTACGAGCAGTACTTC.

The J gene is TRBJ2-3, the V gene TRBV2; 11 positions match TRBD2. CDR1 and CDR2 (germline): SNHLY, FYNNEI. V shed 3 bases, J shed 5 bases, and the junction held 7 bases outside the gene matches. CDR3 size: 16 residues. CDR3 protein: CASSDWVAGGLDTQYF. The CDR3 DNA reads as TGTGCCAGCAGTGATTGGGTAGCGGGGGGGCTAGATACGCAGTATTTT. The complete variable domain, with remaining parts taken from reference TRBV2 and TRBJ2-3, reads EPEVTQTPSHQVTQMGQEVILRCVPISNHLYFYWYRQILGQKVEFLVSFYNNEISEKSEIFDDQFSVERPDGSNFTLKIRSTKLEDSAMYFCASSDWVAGGLDTQYFGPGTRLTVL.

The J gene is TRBJ2-3, the V gene TRBV27, with unresolved D. V gave up 6 bases and J gave up 2 bases, with 6 bases separating them. CDR1 is MNHEY and CDR2 is SMNVEV in the germline V gene (reference sequence). This CDR3 has 12 residues. CDR3 sequence: CASSQYTDTQYF. The CDR3 nucleotides read TGTGCCAGCAGCCAATACACAGATACGCAGTATTTT.

This clone was seen only once. The chain couples TRBV27 to TRBJ1-1; TRBD1 agrees at 7 bases. The CDR3 sequence is 15 residues long. The V gene end was trimmed by 8 bases and the J gene end by 4 bases; junction bases not matched to a gene: 13. Germline CDR1 and CDR2: MNHEY and SMNVEV (reference sequence). As DNA, the CDR3 is TGTGCCAGCTCCCAGGGGGAGCCTATGGGCACTGAAGCTTTCTTT. Its translation: CASSQGEPMGTEAFF.

The rearrangement joins TRBV5-1 to TRBJ1-5, with a possible D match to TRBD1 (5 bases). Germline V lookup: CDR1 SGHRS, CDR2 YFSETQ. The CDR3 runs to 14 residues. V lost 0 bases to trimming and J lost 9 bases, with 13 bases between them. The CDR3 DNA follows: TGCGCCAGCAGCTTGGATACGGGGCATGGGCCCCAGCATTTT. Amino acids: CASSLDTGHGPQHF.

This clone has just a few counts. The chain uses TRBV12-3 or TRBV12-4 and TRBJ2-7; D remains ambiguous. There are 13 residues in the CDR3. V lost 5 bases to trimming and J lost 6 bases, with 14 bases between them. CDR3 nucleotides: TGTGCCAGCAGTGGGCCAACGGTACGCGAGCAGTACTTC. It is translated as CASSGPTVREQYF.

This clone has more than one count but fewer than ten. This rearrangement joins TRBV9 to TRBJ1-5; D gene ambiguous. The V end lost 4 bases, the J end lost 0 bases, and 11 bases lay between the germline ends. The CDR3 has 15 amino acids. Germline CDR1 SGDLS, CDR2 YYNGEE. CDR3 bases: TGTGCCAGCAGCCAGAGCCCCTATAGCAATCAGCCCCAGCATTTT. Its protein product is CASSQSPYSNQPQHF.

This chain joins TRBV19 and TRBJ1-1, with a weak D call TRBD1 (6 bases). The CDR3 is made up of 14 amino acids. V was clipped by 3 bases and J by 4 bases, with 12 bases between them. Germline-derived CDR1 and CDR2 are LNHDA and SQIVND (reference sequence). CDR3 region: CASSMNRVGTEAFF. CDR3 in DNA: TGTGCCAGTAGTATGAACAGGGTAGGCACTGAAGCTTTCTTT. Full variable domain (rest looked up from reference TRBV19 and TRBJ1-1): DGGITQSPKYLFRKEGQNVTLSCEQNLNHDAMYWYRQDPGQGLRLIYYSQIVNDFQKGDIAEGYSVSREKKESFPLTVTSAQKNPTAFYLCASSMNRVGTEAFFGQGTRLTVV.

The V call is TRBV10-3, the J call TRBJ2-7, with TRBD2 as a possible D gene (6 bases). Germline CDR1 reads ENHRY; CDR2 reads SYGVKD. V gave up 3 bases and J gave up 1 base, with 13 bases separating them. CDR3 size: 15 residues. CDR3 in DNA: TGTGCCATCAGTGATGGGCAAGGAGGGTCCTACGAGCAGTACTTC. Translating it yields CAISDGQGGSYEQYF.

The chain couples TRBV7-9 to TRBJ1-5; TRBD1 agrees at 8 bases. The CDR3 covers 15 residues. The germline V gene encodes CDR1 SEHNR and CDR2 FQNEAQ (reference sequence). V was clipped by 4 bases and J by 3 bases; unmatched bases: 5. CDR3 nucleotide sequence: TGTGCCAGCAGCTCGACAGGGGCTAACAATCAGCCCCAGCATTTT. Residues: CASSSTGANNQPQHF.

This clone was detected once. The CDR3 spells CASSQDLWRKGAGELFF. CDR3 sequence (DNA): TGTGCCAGCAGCCAAGATCTTTGGCGAAAGGGCGCCGGGGAGCTGTTTTTT. The chain carries TRBV3-1 (or the pseudogene TRBV3-2) and TRBJ2-2; D gene ambiguous. The germline V and J ends were trimmed by 0 bases and 6 bases, with 17 bases remaining between them. Germline-derived CDR1 and CDR2 are LGHDT and YNNKEL (reference sequence). This CDR3 is 17 amino acids long.

This sequence joins TRBV10-1 and TRBJ1-1; the D gene is possibly TRBD1 (5 bases). Deletions cut 6 bases from V and 1 base from J, with 9 bases between. This CDR3 spans 13 amino acids. In germline, CDR1 is WNHNN, CDR2 SYGVQD (reference sequence). The CDR3 sequence is CASSREANTEAFF. The CDR3 coding sequence is TGCGCCAGCAGCAGGGAGGCGAACACTGAAGCTTTCTTT.

The chain employs TRBV4-1 and TRBJ2-7, with a tentative D call TRBD1 (5 bases). Trimming cost V 1 base and J 6 bases, with 10 bases left between them. The CDR3 has 13 amino acids. Germline values: CDR1 MGHRA, CDR2 YSYEKL. The CDR3 nucleotides read TGCGCCAGCAGCCAAGTAACGGACACCGAGCAGTACTTC. Amino acids: CASSQVTDTEQYF.

This chain uses TRBV6-1 with TRBJ1-5; D gene unclear. The germline CDR1 and CDR2 sequences are MNHNS and SASEGT. The CDR3 runs to 14 residues. V shed 2 bases and J shed 4 bases, with 9 bases lying between them. CDR3 sequence: CASSERGMNQPQHF. Here the CDR3 DNA reads TGTGCCAGCAGTGAACGAGGGATGAATCAGCCCCAGCATTTT.

The V call is TRBV5-1, the J call TRBJ1-1, with 8 bases identical to TRBD1. The germline gives CDR1 SGHRS, CDR2 YFSETQ. J was trimmed by 3 bases and V by 8 bases; bases with no gene match: 9. The CDR3 sequence is 14 residues long. CDR3 in DNA: TGCGCCAGTCTTCCAGGGGGCGGGGACACTGAAGCTTTCTTT. It encodes CASLPGGGDTEAFF.

This rearrangement joins TRBV23-1 to TRBJ1-5, with D unresolved. TRBV23-1 is annotated as an ORF whose role is uncertain. Trimming left V 6 bases short and J 5 bases short, with 8 bases between. The CDR3 spans 12 residues. In nucleotides, the CDR3 is TGCGCCAGCAGACAGATTGATCAGCCCCAGCATTTT. This translates into CASRQIDQPQHF.

CDR3 coding DNA: TGTGCCAGCTCACCGGCAGTCGGGCACACTGAAGCTTTCTTT. The encoded protein is CASSPAVGHTEAFF. The chain uses TRBV18 and TRBJ1-1; D is ambiguous. The V end was cut by 3 bases, the J end by 3 bases, with 11 bases between. The CDR3 totals 14 residues. Germline V gene data show CDR1 as KGHSH and CDR2 as LQKENI.

V usage is TRBV7-6 and J usage is TRBJ2-7; weak D call: TRBD2 (5 bases). Trimming shortened V by 2 bases and J by 0 bases, and 17 bases separated the two germline ends. The CDR3 has 17 residues. From germline, CDR1 is SGHVS and CDR2 FNYEAQ. DNA for the CDR3: TGTGCCAGCAGCTTAACGCACGGAGGCACTTACTCCTACGAGCAGTACTTC. It is translated as CASSLTHGGTYSYEQYF.

This clone has only one observation. The chain joins TRBV29-1 to TRBJ2-1; TRBD1 matches 7 bases. The V and J ends lost 0 bases and 9 bases, in that order; junction bases with no gene match: 5. CDR1 is SQVTM, CDR2 ANQGSEA, per germline. The CDR3 is 13 amino acids. The CDR3 DNA reads TGCAGCGTTGAAGACCAACAGGGGACTGAGCAGTTCTTC. This translates into CSVEDQQGTEQFF.

There are a few counts of this clone. Within the sample, other DNA sequences also encode this same CDR3. V gene TRBV5-1 combines with J gene TRBJ2-5, with D perhaps given as TRBD1 or TRBD2 (6 bases each). The CDR3 runs 14 residues. The germline V gene has CDR1 SGHRS and CDR2 YFSETQ. V shed 0 bases and J shed 5 bases, with 11 bases lying between them. This CDR3 reads CASSLGGAEETQYF. The CDR3, as DNA: TGCGCCAGCAGCTTGGGGGGGGCGGAGGAGACCCAGTACTTC.